This T cell receptor (beta chain) was captured in a study of cytomegalovirus exposure and HLA in healthy donors. Across the study: Membership in the Caucasian-associated ancestry cluster was found for 75% to 90% of 300 to 500 genotyped donors. Study-level findings and limits: Highest at DRB1 and lowest at HLA-C, TCR association rates differed among HLA loci in a later analysis. It was reported that TCR beta sequences correctly inferred the HLA-A and HLA-B alleles for most subjects.

This clone was counted only a few times. Its antigen is not identified. CDR3 length equals 12 residues. Germline assignment: CDR1 SEHNR and CDR2 FQNEAQ (reference sequence). Trimming cost V 3 bases and J 8 bases, with 10 bases left between them. In the PCR, 60 Vbeta and 13 Jbeta primers were used. The assay was immunoSEQ multiplex PCR, and TCRdb's table has in-frame clones only and misses some. The table lists some 130,000 clones, approximately 78% of them singletons. The sequenced sample was PBMCs. The chain has TRBV7-9 and TRBJ1-1; possible D gene TRBD1, 5 bases. The sequence derives from a woman aged 25 to 39 in good health and CMV-seropositive. Here the CDR3 reads CASSFGQGEAFF. The CDR3 DNA is TGTGCCAGCAGCTTTGGGCAGGGCGAAGCTTTCTTT. Full variable domain (remainder filled in from reference TRBV7-9 and TRBJ1-1): DTGVSQNPRHKITKRGQNVTFRCDPISEHNRLYWYRQTLGQGPEFLTYFQNEAQLEKSRLLSDRFSAERPKGSFSTLEIQRTEQGDSAMYLCASSFGQGEAFFGQGTRLTVV.